This TCR beta chain was observed in a study of blood T cell repertoires in COVID-19. Across the whole study: COVID-19 samples, acute and convalescent, were from the United States, Italy and Spain. Sample material is recorded as cDNA or gDNA derived from T cells, B-cell-depleted T cells, or PBMCs.

Original methodology: Quantification of nucleated cells was approximated via reference gene primer amplification. The table came from immunoSEQ multiplex PCR; TCRdb's copy has only in-frame clones and leaves some out. V, J and clone size were drawn from that table, and D and trimming were deduced from the DNA. The sample holds approximately 380,000 clones; 85% are singletons and the top ten take approximately 3.7%. CDR1 and CDR2 from the germline V gene are SGHNT and YYREEE (reference sequence). The CDR3 is 15 amino acids. V trimming: 0 bases; J trimming: 4 bases; junction bases outside the gene matches: 3.

The chain joins TRBV5-4 to TRBJ2-1; 8 positions agree with TRBD2. The TCR originated in a woman between 18 and 29 years old with acute or convalescent COVID-19. The sequenced material came from peripheral blood. CDR3 loop: CASSLVREGYNEQFF. DNA for the CDR3: TGTGCCAGCAGCTTGGTACGGGAGGGGTACAATGAGCAGTTCTTC.